This entry lists 5 T cell receptor beta chains sequenced from one sample in a study of PD-1 blockade in classical Hodgkin lymphoma. Time point here: cycle 4 day 1 (C4D1), after 6 weeks of nivolumab. Following autologous stem cell transplantation, relapse occurred in every patient, and exposure to brentuximab vedotin varied. Generated by immunoSEQ multiplex PCR, the TCRdb table keeps only in-frame clones and is missing some. The sample lists some 52,000 clones, approximately 86% occurring once. Sequences were derived from peripheral blood mononuclear cells (PBMCs), sampled before the fourth cycle of nivolumab. Every receptor here comes from a human donor with classical Hodgkin lymphoma.

This rearrangement joins TRBV4-3 to TRBJ1-2; 10 bases line up with TRBD1. CDR1 is LGHNA, CDR2 YSLEER, per germline. This CDR3 contains 16 residues. After removal of 0 bases from V and 6 bases from J, the junction contained 7 bases not matched to a gene. CDR3: CASSQDGGQGVDGYTF. DNA for the CDR3: TGCGCCAGCAGCCAAGATGGCGGACAGGGGGTGGATGGCTACACCTTC.

In this sample, this clone turned up a few times. V is TRBV4-1 and J is TRBJ1-5; D gene unclear. V gave up 0 bases and J gave up 5 bases, with 5 bases separating them. Per germline, CDR1 MGHRA and CDR2 YSYEKL. The CDR3 spans 13 residues. The CDR3 here is CASSQDLHQPQHF. DNA for the CDR3: TGCGCCAGCAGCCAAGATCTCCATCAGCCCCAGCATTTT.

V usage is TRBV27 and J usage is TRBJ1-2; 7 nucleotides match TRBD1. CDR1 is MNHEY, CDR2 SMNVEV, per germline (reference sequence). The CDR3 extends over 15 amino acids. Germline trimming cut 1 base from V and 7 bases from J; bases unmatched to any gene: 9. CDR3 coding DNA: TGTGCCAGCAGTTTATTCGGCAGGGGGACAGCTGGCTACACCTTC. Translation: CASSLFGRGTAGYTF.

V usage is TRBV7-8 and J usage is TRBJ1-5; tentatively, D is TRBD1 (6 bases). Germline assignment: CDR1 SGHVS and CDR2 FQNEAQ. CDR3 length: 18 amino acids. V was clipped by 5 bases and J by 5 bases, with 25 bases between them. CDR3 nucleotide sequence: TGTGCCAGCAGCCACAAAATTACAACAGGGAAAGGCGATCAGCCCCAGCATTTT. This codes for CASSHKITTGKGDQPQHF. Full variable domain (remainder filled in from reference TRBV7-8 and TRBJ1-5): GAGVSQSPRYKVAKRGQDVALRCDPISGHVSLFWYQQALGQGPEFLTYFQNEAQLDKSGLPSDRFFAERPEGSVSTLKIQRTQQEDSAVYLCASSHKITTGKGDQPQHFGDGTRLSIL.

This clone was observed a few times. The chain combines TRBV7-2 with TRBJ2-1, with 8 bases fitting TRBD1. Germline V gene data show CDR1 as SGHTA and CDR2 as FQGNSA. V lost 5 bases and J lost 7; bases outside the gene matches: 10. This CDR3 region has 15 residues. CDR3 loop: CASSTSGTGRNEQFF. The CDR3 DNA reads as TGTGCCAGCAGCACCTCCGGGACAGGTAGGAATGAGCAGTTCTTC.